The 20 T cell receptor beta chains below come from one sample, sequenced in a study of blood T cells in healthy people across ages. The authors ran a second PCR of roughly 7 to 11 cycles using a sample-barcoded 5' primer and a J-beta primer mix. TCRdb re-derived calls from the 5' RACE reads in MiXCR, one entry per CDR3 protein. The sample carries more than 500,000 distinct CDR3 sequences, about 27% recorded once. The sample also formed part of further work on T cells of mothers and their children.

Sequencing was carried out using blood. These receptors were obtained from a boy aged 2 to 10 in good health.

The chain uses TRBV9 and TRBJ2-2, with 11 bases matching TRBD2. Germline V gives CDR1 SGDLS, CDR2 YYNGEE. The CDR3 is 15 residues long. Trimming at V came to 3 bases and at J to 9 bases, leaving 7 bases not matched to a gene. The CDR3, as DNA: TGTGCCAGCAGCGCATCTAGCGGGGGGCCAAGGGAGCTGTTTTTT. It yields the protein CASSASSGGPRELFF.

V and J are TRBV19 and TRBJ1-6; D may be TRBD1 (5 bases). This CDR3 is built from 14 residues. Germline CDR1 reads LNHDA; CDR2 reads SQIVND (reference sequence). V lost 6 bases and J lost 10, with 16 bases in between. The CDR3 loop is CASSTGTDTSPLHF. The DNA for the CDR3 is TGTGCCAGTAGCACCGGGACCGATACCTCACCCCTCCACTTT.

This clonotype has more than one count but fewer than ten. The chain employs TRBV12-3 or TRBV12-4 and TRBJ2-5; unclear D gene. The J call could be wrong; TRBJ2-7 is a better fit for the DNA end. The CDR3 length is 14 residues. This chain's CDR3 is CASSLGRTSYEQYF. DNA for the CDR3: TGTGCCAGCAGCCTCGGACGGACCTCCTACGAGCAGTACTTC.

This clonotype was found a few times. This chain links TRBV12-3 or TRBV12-4 with TRBJ1-2; 8 nucleotides agree with TRBD1. The CDR3 consists of 12 residues. Trimming took 5 bases from V and 6 from J; bases not matched to a gene: 2. The CDR3 DNA reads TGTGCCAGCAGTCAGGGGGCTCATGGCTACACCTTC. Encoded protein: CASSQGAHGYTF.

The CDR3 is CASSLRGVGQGRNIQYF. The CDR3 DNA is TGCGCCAGCAGCTTGCGGGGAGTGGGACAGGGAAGGAACATTCAGTACTTC. This chain connects TRBV5-1 to TRBJ2-4, with 9 bases identical to TRBD1. J lost 7 bases, V lost 1 base, and 12 bases had no gene match. The germline CDR1 and CDR2 sequences are SGHRS and YFSETQ. This CDR3 spans 17 amino acids. The whole variable domain, filled in from reference TRBV5-1 and TRBJ2-4, reads KAGVTQTPRYLIKTRGQQVTLSCSPISGHRSVSWYQQTPGQGLQFLFEYFSETQRNKGNFPGRFSGRQFSNSRSEMNVSTLELGDSALYLCASSLRGVGQGRNIQYFGAGTRLSVL.

The V call is TRBV27, the J call TRBJ2-7; tentative D call: TRBD1 (6 bases). Trimming took 4 bases from V and 2 from J, leaving 12 bases between them. Germline CDR1 is MNHEY and CDR2 is SMNVEV (reference sequence). The CDR3 spans 14 residues. CDR3 sequence (DNA): TGTGCCAGCAGTTCCGGGACAAGTACCTACGAGCAGTACTTC. This codes for CASSSGTSTYEQYF.

This clonotype was observed a handful of times. This rearrangement joins TRBV19 to TRBJ2-5; 7 nucleotides align to TRBD1. The CDR3 runs to 13 residues. J was trimmed by 2 bases and V by 7 bases; bases with no gene match: 4. CDR1 LNHDA and CDR2 SQIVND come from the germline V gene (reference sequence). CDR3 nucleotides: TGTGCCAGTAAGGACAGGACTCAAGAGACCCAGTACTTC. It encodes CASKDRTQETQYF. Variable domain in full (rest from reference TRBV19 and TRBJ2-5): DGGITQSPKYLFRKEGQNVTLSCEQNLNHDAMYWYRQDPGQGLRLIYYSQIVNDFQKGDIAEGYSVSREKKESFPLTVTSAQKNPTAFYLCASKDRTQETQYFGPGTRLLVL.

The chain couples TRBV3-1 to TRBJ2-7; D may be TRBD1 (6 bases). The V gene lost 3 bases and the J gene lost 2 bases, with 11 bases spanning the gap. Per germline, CDR1 LGHDT and CDR2 YNNKEL (reference sequence). This CDR3 spans 14 amino acids. The CDR3 region has the DNA TGTGCCAGCAGCCACCCAGACAGGACCTACGAGCAGTACTTC. Translating gives CASSHPDRTYEQYF.

The CDR3 region has the DNA TGTGCCAGCAGCCAAGATCCCACTAGCGACGAGCAGTACTTC. Protein product: CASSQDPTSDEQYF. The V call is TRBV4-2, the J call TRBJ2-7, with 7 bases matching TRBD2. Germline V gene sequence: CDR1 LGHNA, CDR2 YNFKEQ. V trimming: 0 bases; J trimming: 5 bases; junction bases outside the gene matches: 4. CDR3 length: 14 amino acids.

This clonotype occurred once. This rearrangement joins TRBV25-1 to TRBJ2-4; the D gene is possibly TRBD1 (5 bases). V lost 3 bases and J 2 bases, leaving 17 bases between the germline ends. Germline CDR1 and CDR2: MGHDK and SYGVNS. This CDR3 comprises 17 residues. CDR3 residues: CASSDPGPPPSKNIQYF. The CDR3 nucleotides read TGTGCCAGCAGTGATCCAGGGCCCCCCCCATCCAAAAACATTCAGTACTTC.

This clonotype turned up a few times. The V and J genes are TRBV10-3 and TRBJ2-3; the D is unclear. The V and J ends lost 2 bases and 2 bases respectively, with 5 bases between them. Germline assignment: CDR1 ENHRY and CDR2 SYGVKD. The CDR3 is 13 residues long. CDR3 sequence (DNA): TGTGCCATCAGTGAGGGGAACACAGATACGCAGTATTTT. This translates into CAISEGNTDTQYF.

This clonotype was seen only a few times. This sequence joins TRBV24-1 and TRBJ2-5; D might be TRBD2 (6 bases). The end of the DNA aligns better with TRBJ2-7, so the J call may be wrong. The CDR3 loop spans 16 amino acids. From germline, CDR1 is KGHDR and CDR2 SFDVKD. CDR3 sequence reads: CATSDLRLDLTYEQYF. CDR3 nucleotides: TGTGCCACCAGTGATTTAAGACTAGACCTTACCTACGAGCAGTACTTC.

This rearrangement joins TRBV20-1 to TRBJ2-1, with TRBD1 as a possible D gene (5 bases). The CDR3 length is 15 residues. In germline, CDR1 is DFQATT, CDR2 SNEGSKA (reference sequence). The V gene lost 4 bases and the J gene lost 0 bases, with 13 bases spanning the gap. CDR3 residues: CSAKTDSTSYNEQFF. The CDR3 region has the DNA TGCAGTGCTAAGACCGACAGTACCTCCTACAATGAGCAGTTCTTC.

This clonotype was counted between two and nine times. The chain links TRBV28 to TRBJ2-7, with 7 bases fitting TRBD1. This CDR3 has 12 residues. Germline loops: CDR1 MDHEN, CDR2 SYDVKM. CDR3: CASRQGGYEQYF. As DNA, the CDR3 is TGTGCTAGTAGACAGGGTGGCTACGAGCAGTACTTC.

This clonotype was seen ten or more times. J is TRBJ2-1 and V is TRBV6-1; 7 bases map to TRBD2. Germline V CDR1 and CDR2: MNHNS, SASEGT. Trimming removed 6 bases from V and 4 bases from J; junction bases left unmatched: 15. The CDR3 spans 17 residues. CDR3 protein: CASRRVVGGGRYNEQFF. The CDR3 coding sequence is TGTGCCAGCAGAAGGGTCGTGGGGGGAGGGCGTTACAATGAGCAGTTCTTC.

This clonotype showed up just a few times. The chain couples TRBV5-1 to TRBJ1-2, with 7 bases identical to TRBD1. The CDR3 runs 12 residues. In germline, CDR1 is SGHRS, CDR2 YFSETQ. Germline trimming cut 1 base from V and 8 bases from J; bases unmatched to any gene: 2. CDR3 protein: CASSLTGEGYTF. DNA for the CDR3: TGCGCCAGCAGCTTGACAGGGGAGGGCTACACCTTC.

The rearrangement joins TRBV2 to TRBJ2-1; the match to TRBD2 covers 8 bases. The trim removed 3 bases at V and 3 bases at J, leaving 7 bases unmatched. CDR1 is SNHLY, CDR2 FYNNEI, per germline. The CDR3 extends over 16 amino acids. The CDR3 protein is CASSDGAGGNYNEQFF. In nucleotides, the CDR3 is TGTGCCAGCAGTGATGGGGCGGGGGGCAACTACAATGAGCAGTTCTTC.

This chain links TRBV13 with TRBJ2-5; unclear D gene. Between the trimmed V and J ends, which lost 4 bases and 0 bases, there was a span of 6 bases. Germline V gene lookup returns CDR1 PRHDT and CDR2 FYEKMQ (reference sequence). The CDR3 covers 13 residues. The CDR3 DNA reads as TGTGCCAGCAGCTCCAAGTACCAAGAGACCCAGTACTTC. Translating it yields CASSSKYQETQYF.

The J gene is TRBJ1-4, the V gene TRBV7-9, with D hard to call. Germline V gene sequence: CDR1 SEHNR, CDR2 FQNEAQ (reference sequence). This CDR3 spans 14 amino acids. V was clipped by 1 base and J by 10 bases, with 13 bases between them. Written as DNA, the CDR3 is TGTGCCAGCAGCTTAGGAGGAGCGATGGGAAAACTGTTTTTT. Amino acids: CASSLGGAMGKLFF.

This clonotype was recorded many times. This chain connects TRBV3-1 to TRBJ2-5; no definite D call. The germline CDR1 and CDR2 sequences are LGHDT and YNNKEL (reference sequence). The length of the CDR3 is 12 residues. V was pared by 3 bases and J by 1 base, with 3 bases between. The DNA of the CDR3 is TGTGCCAGCAGCCAGCTCCAAGAGACCCAGTACTTC. Protein: CASSQLQETQYF.